The sequence of this TCR beta chain was determined in a study of cytomegalovirus exposure and HLA in healthy donors. Study-wide points: What a later analysis reportedly showed was that an Asian-associated ancestry cluster had fewer N-insertions than the roughly 670-donor mean.

On this clone itself: Its antigen remains unidentified.

The CDR3 extends over 16 amino acids. Germline V gives CDR1 MNHEY, CDR2 SVGAGI. The V and J ends lost 0 bases and 5 bases respectively, with 13 bases between them. Researchers ran the PCR with 60 Vbeta and 13 Jbeta primers. Measured with immunoSEQ multiplex PCR; TCRdb has only the in-frame clones, and not every one. The sample consists of 180,000 or so clones, more than 70% of them appearing once. Sequencing was carried out using PBMCs. The chain has TRBV6-5 and TRBJ1-4; maybe TRBD1 (6 bases). The TCR originated in a middle-aged woman in good health and CMV-seropositive. CDR3 sequence: CASSYSVDRRNEKLFF. CDR3 nucleotide sequence: TGTGCCAGCAGTTACTCGGTGGACAGAAGGAATGAAAAACTGTTTTTT.